The 9 T cell receptor beta chains given below trace back to one sample, sequenced in a study of beta chain features in type 1 diabetes. Study-wide results and caveats: In all four CD4+ subsets, TCRB CDR3 length was significantly, moderately reduced in type 1 diabetes.

Investigators reverse transcribed all isolated RNA, so they sequenced expressed TCRB transcripts. The assay was immunoSEQ multiplex PCR, and TCRdb's table has in-frame clones only and misses some. The sample consists of around 650,000 clones, about an eighth of them appearing once. Their target antigens are unknown. Sample: naive CD4+ T cells from blood. These receptor sequences come from a man aged 25 to 45 with type 1 diabetes.

The CDR3 is CASSQFRRGLYYNEQFF. The CDR3 DNA is TGTGCCAGCAGCCAGTTTAGGCGGGGACTTTACTACAATGAGCAGTTCTTC. This sequence joins TRBV14 and TRBJ2-1; D possibly corresponds to TRBD2 (6 bases). The CDR3 extends over 17 amino acids. Deletions cut 3 bases from V and 3 bases from J, with 18 bases between. Germline loops: CDR1 SGHDN, CDR2 FVKESK.

J is TRBJ2-7 and V is TRBV28; no clear D gene. The CDR3 has 15 amino acids. Germline V gives CDR1 MDHEN, CDR2 SYDVKM. The ends were cut back, 3 bases at V and 5 bases at J, with 17 bases in the middle. The DNA of the CDR3 is TGTGCCAGCAGTTTTGGCGGCAGGCCGCTGGACGAGCAGTACTTC. It codes for CASSFGGRPLDEQYF.

This clone was observed a few times. The germline gene is not matched at one end of the junction; a read error may be the cause. V is TRBV7-9 and J is TRBJ2-1; 8 nucleotides match TRBD1. The length of the CDR3 is 14 residues. Germline lookup yields CDR1 SEHNR and CDR2 FQNEAQ (reference sequence). DNA of the CDR3: TGTGCCAGCACCAGAGGAGTGGACAGGGCCCCGGAGGTCTTC. It is translated as CASTRGVDRAPEVF.

The genes are TRBV7-9 and TRBJ1-5; 8 nucleotides match TRBD1. J was trimmed by 6 bases and V by 4 bases; bases with no gene match: 8. Germline V lookup: CDR1 SEHNR, CDR2 FQNEAQ (reference sequence). This CDR3 has 15 residues. The CDR3 nucleotides are TGTGCCAGCAGCTCCGGACAGGGAGGAATTCAGCCCCAGCATTTT. Translation: CASSSGQGGIQPQHF.

This clone was picked up a small number of times. This chain uses TRBV2 with TRBJ2-3; maybe TRBD2 (6 bases). V lost 7 bases, J lost 4 bases, and 15 bases lay in between. The germline CDR1 and CDR2 sequences are SNHLY and FYNNEI. The CDR3 covers 14 residues. Here the CDR3 reads CASKEGIAADTQYF. CDR3 nucleotide sequence: TGTGCCAGCAAGGAGGGGATAGCCGCAGATACGCAGTATTTT.

The chain joins TRBV7-3 to TRBJ1-2, with 7 bases that match TRBD1. Trimming took 5 bases from V and 6 from J; bases not matched to a gene: 6. The CDR3 length is 13 residues. The germline CDR1 and CDR2 sequences are SGHTA and FQGTGA. CDR3 sequence: CASSPRQGDGYTF. CDR3 nucleotide sequence: TGTGCCAGCAGCCCCCGACAGGGCGATGGCTACACCTTC.

This chain connects TRBV2 to TRBJ2-2; perhaps TRBD1 as D (5 bases). Germline V gene data show CDR1 as SNHLY and CDR2 as FYNNEI. The CDR3 contains 15 residues. Trimming shortened V by 3 bases and J by 5 bases, and 13 bases separated the two germline ends. CDR3 sequence: CASSEGRAGTGELFF. Here the CDR3 DNA reads TGTGCCAGCAGTGAGGGCAGGGCCGGAACCGGGGAGCTGTTTTTT.

This clone occurred a few times. This sequence joins TRBV7-8 and TRBJ2-7; D is unclear. Trimming removed 3 bases at V and 3 bases at J, with 15 bases between. Germline assignment: CDR1 SGHVS and CDR2 FQNEAQ. CDR3 length: 15 amino acids. CDR3 sequence: CASSFSLGRFYEQYF. CDR3 DNA: TGTGCCAGCAGCTTTTCGCTAGGGCGCTTCTACGAGCAGTACTTC.

This chain connects TRBV2 to TRBJ1-2, with 8 bases fitting TRBD1. There are 11 residues in the CDR3. Trimming removed 6 bases from V and 10 bases from J; junction bases left unmatched: 4. Germline V gene data show CDR1 as SNHLY and CDR2 as FYNNEI. The CDR3 protein is CASRAGGVYTF. The DNA of the CDR3 is TGTGCCAGCAGGGCAGGGGGCGTCTACACCTTC.